This T cell receptor (beta chain) was documented in a study of HIV-infected patients and healthy controls. Notes on the study in general: A major limitation was that merely sixteen HIV-infected individuals were processed.

Trimming stripped 6 bases from V and 10 bases from J, with 12 bases between. Germline CDR1 is SQVTM and CDR2 is ANQGSEA. The CDR3 has 11 residues. Reverse transcription used approximately 500 ng RNA and constant-region primers for alpha and beta. Alpha and beta chain libraries were made separately by chain-specific third strand synthesis with multiplexing indices. TCRdb redid the calling of the 5' RACE reads with MiXCR, one entry per CDR3 protein. The sample has more than 15,000 distinct CDR3 sequences; more than 7.5% are singletons. All unsorted peripheral T cells were captured because whole blood was used without fractionation. Peripheral blood, roughly 2.4 ml, was drawn for RNA extraction. In its sample, this clonotype was seen many times. Antigen unknown.

This sequence originates from an adult in good health. The sequenced material came from blood. V is TRBV29-1 and J is TRBJ2-2, with D unclear. The CDR3 DNA reads TGCAGCGTCAAGGTTGTCGAGGAGCTGTTTTTT. Translation: CSVKVVEELFF.